This TCR beta chain was recovered during a study of blood T cell repertoires in COVID-19. Turning to the study itself: Material from acute and convalescent COVID-19 was sourced from the United States, Italy and Spain. PBMCs, B-cell-depleted T cells, or T cells were the source of the cDNA or gDNA that made up the material.

Authors' methods: Quantification of nucleated cells was approximated via reference gene primer amplification. Produced via immunoSEQ multiplex PCR; TCRdb's table is partial and in-frame only. D and trimming were read from the DNA, whereas the V and J calls and clone size are those reported in that table. The sample lists 81,000 or so clones, 85% occurring once. Germline CDR1 is KGHSH and CDR2 is LQKENI. The CDR3 is 12 residues long. Trimming stripped 5 bases from V and 4 bases from J, with 6 bases between. This chain joins TRBV18 and TRBJ2-1; D ambiguous. The source is a middle-aged man with COVID-19, enrolled during active disease. Material for sequencing was peripheral blood. The CDR3 here is CASSYLYNEQFF. The CDR3 DNA follows: TGTGCCAGCTCATACTTATACAATGAGCAGTTCTTC.